Listed below are T cell receptor beta chains from one sample, sequenced in a study of T-cell memory formation after mild COVID-19. Via MiXCR, TCRdb re-called the 5' RACE reads, giving one row per CDR3 protein. The repertoire consists of 470,000 or so distinct CDR3 sequences, with roughly 18% occurring once and the leading ten covering 20% to 25%. The sample consisted of PBMCs or a T cell subset sorted from them (not recorded which). Receptors were obtained from a man younger than 35 who had mild COVID-19 (a few samples of this study predate the infection). Cell type and time point are not known. Both conserved end residues are part of each CDR3. The D gene is left open where the match is weak. Clone size, where shown, is once, few, many, or a class for clones that have expanded.

v_gene,d_gene,j_gene,abundance,CDR3nt,CDR3aa
TRBV12-3/TRBV12-4,-,TRBJ1-4,-,TGTGCCAGCAGCACGAGAGGGGGTGGCGGAAAACTGTTTTTT,CASSTRGGGGKLFF
TRBV20-1,TRBD2,TRBJ2-1,-,TGCAGTGCTACGGAGAGCGGGGGCCTTTATGAGCAGTTCTTC,CSATESGGLYEQFF
TRBV20-1,-,TRBJ2-5,many,TGCAGTGCTAGAGCAGAGACCCAGTACTTC,CSARAETQYF
TRBV12-3/TRBV12-4,-,TRBJ1-5,-,TGTGCCAGCAGTTTCAGCTCGACTCAGCCCCAGCATTTT,CASSFSSTQPQHF
TRBV7-9,-,TRBJ2-5,few,TGTGCCAGCAGCTTCTCGAACGGAAAAGAGACCCAGTACTTC,CASSFSNGKETQYF
TRBV5-6,-,TRBJ1-2,-,TGTGCCAGCAGCTTGAACCGGGTTGACGGCTACACCTTC,CASSLNRVDGYTF
TRBV12-3/TRBV12-4,TRBD1,TRBJ1-2,-,TGTGCCAGCCGCCCCGGCGGGACAGGGGGGTATGGCTACACCTTC,CASRPGGTGGYGYTF
TRBV10-3,-,TRBJ2-2,-,TGTGCCATCACAGGGGAGGGGCTCTCCGGGGAGCTGTTTTTT,CAITGEGLSGELFF
TRBV6-2/TRBV6-3,-,TRBJ2-1,-,TGTGCCAGCAGACTCATGGGTGAGCAGTTCTTC,CASRLMGEQFF
TRBV7-7,-,TRBJ2-1,-,TGTGCTAGCAGCTTGGAGGGGTTTGGTGAGCAGTTCTTC,CASSLEGFGEQFF
TRBV9,-,TRBJ2-3,-,TGTGCCAGCAGTCCAGAGGGGAGTCGCACAGATACGCAGTATTTT,CASSPEGSRTDTQYF
TRBV7-9,-,TRBJ1-1,-,TGTGCCAGCAACGGATGGGGGGAAGAGACTGAAGCTTTCTTT,CASNGWGEETEAFF
TRBV2,-,TRBJ1-1,-,TGTGCCAGCAGTGGTCCTTTAATGAACACTGAAGCTTTCTTT,CASSGPLMNTEAFF
TRBV12-3/TRBV12-4,-,TRBJ1-2,-,TGTGCCAGCAGGCTAACCGCTAACTATGGCTACACCTTC,CASRLTANYGYTF
TRBV5-1,-,TRBJ2-3,few,TGCGCCAGCAGCTTGGATGGGGGCCGGACAGATACGCAGTATTTT,CASSLDGGRTDTQYF
TRBV10-3,TRBD1,TRBJ1-5,few,TGTGCCACCGCCGGGGGACAGGGTTCCTATCAGCCCCAGCATTTT,CATAGGQGSYQPQHF
TRBV5-1,-,TRBJ2-3,-,TGCGCCAGCAGCCAGGCCAGTTGGACAGATACGCAGTATTTT,CASSQASWTDTQYF
TRBV7-7,TRBD2,TRBJ2-3,many,TGTGCTAGCAGCCCGCGAGCGGGGGGATTCACAGATACGCAGTATTTT,CASSPRAGGFTDTQYF
TRBV30,-,TRBJ1-5,few,TGTGCCTGGAGCGACACCAATCAGCCCCAGCATTTT,CAWSDTNQPQHF
TRBV7-3,-,TRBJ1-2,-,TGTGCCAGCAGCTTTTCAGTGGAGGATGGCTACACCTTC,CASSFSVEDGYTF
TRBV7-2,TRBD2,TRBJ2-5,-,TGTGCCAGCAGCTCCCTAGCGGGGGGGCTAGTGGAGACCCAGTACTTC,CASSSLAGGLVETQYF
TRBV13,-,TRBJ2-1,-,TGTGCCAGCAGCGGCCGGGGTGCGGGGAACAATGAGCAGTTCTTC,CASSGRGAGNNEQFF
TRBV9,TRBD1,TRBJ2-7,-,TGTGCCAGCAGCGCAGAAACAGGGGGGTACTACGAGCAGTACTTC,CASSAETGGYYEQYF
TRBV7-9,-,TRBJ2-6,-,TGTGCCAGCAGCTATAGGAGGACCCTTTCCAGGTCTGGGGCCAACGTCCTGACTTTC,CASSYRRTLSRSGANVLTF
TRBV6-2/TRBV6-3,-,TRBJ1-2,few,TGTGCCAGCAGGGCAAAGGACAGAACTAACTATGGCTACACCTTC,CASRAKDRTNYGYTF
TRBV6-2/TRBV6-3,TRBD2,TRBJ2-1,-,TGTGCCAGCAGTCAACTAGCGGGGGCTAATGAGCAGTTCTTC,CASSQLAGANEQFF
TRBV4-1,-,TRBJ2-7,-,TGCGCCAGCAGCCAAGGACAGCCCAATGCCTACGAGCAGTACTTC,CASSQGQPNAYEQYF
TRBV6-2/TRBV6-3,-,TRBJ2-7,-,TGTGCCAGCAGACTCGCAGGGGTCCCCTCCTACGAGCAGTACTTC,CASRLAGVPSYEQYF
TRBV4-1,-,TRBJ1-2,-,TGCGCCAGCAGCCTCGGGGGTGGCACGTATGGCTACACCTTC,CASSLGGGTYGYTF